Below, one T cell receptor beta chain is given with its context. Germline CDR1 SGHRS, CDR2 YFSETQ. V lost 3 bases and J lost 4; bases outside the gene matches: 5. This CDR3 spans 16 amino acids. This sample is drawn from a study of blood T cell repertoires in COVID-19. Clones were sequenced by immunoSEQ multiplex PCR, and TCRdb holds only the in-frame ones, with some missing. The sample yields about 50,000 clones, over 80% seen once. The rearrangement uses TRBV5-1 and TRBJ2-1; 12 nucleotides agree with TRBD2. Sequencing was done on a sample of peripheral blood. The TCR comes from a man aged 35 to 55 with acute or convalescent COVID-19. The CDR3 DNA reads TGCGCCAGCAGCTCTGGACTAGCGGGGAAATACAATGAGCAGTTCTTC. Its translation: CASSSGLAGKYNEQFF.